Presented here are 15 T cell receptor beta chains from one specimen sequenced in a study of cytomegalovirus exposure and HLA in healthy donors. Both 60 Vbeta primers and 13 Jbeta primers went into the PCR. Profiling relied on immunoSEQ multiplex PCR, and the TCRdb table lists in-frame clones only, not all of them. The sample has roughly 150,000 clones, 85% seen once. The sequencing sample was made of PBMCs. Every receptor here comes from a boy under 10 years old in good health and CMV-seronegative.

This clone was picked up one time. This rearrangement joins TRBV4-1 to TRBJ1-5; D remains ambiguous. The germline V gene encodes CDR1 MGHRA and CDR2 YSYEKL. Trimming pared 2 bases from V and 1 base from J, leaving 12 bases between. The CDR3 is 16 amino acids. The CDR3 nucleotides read TGCGCCAGCAGCCAAATAGCACTGTTAAGCAATCAGCCCCAGCATTTT. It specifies CASSQIALLSNQPQHF.

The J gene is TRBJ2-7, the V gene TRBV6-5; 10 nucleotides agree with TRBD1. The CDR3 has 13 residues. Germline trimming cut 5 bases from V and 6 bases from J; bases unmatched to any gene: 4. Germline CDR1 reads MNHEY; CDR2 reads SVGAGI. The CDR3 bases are TGTGCCAGCAGTGGGACAGGGGTAAGCGAGCAGTACGTC. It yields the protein CASSGTGVSEQYV.

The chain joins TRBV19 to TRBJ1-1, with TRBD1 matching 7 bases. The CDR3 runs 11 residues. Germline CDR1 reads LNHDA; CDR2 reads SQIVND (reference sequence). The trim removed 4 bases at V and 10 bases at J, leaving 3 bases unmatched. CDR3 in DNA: TGTGCCAGTAGTACGGACAGGAGAGCTTTCTTT. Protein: CASSTDRRAFF.

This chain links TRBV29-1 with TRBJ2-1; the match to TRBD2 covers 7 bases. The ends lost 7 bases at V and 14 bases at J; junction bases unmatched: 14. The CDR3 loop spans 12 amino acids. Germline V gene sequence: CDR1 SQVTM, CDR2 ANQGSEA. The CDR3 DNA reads TGCAGCGGGACGGGTTCGGGAGGTAGAAAGTTCTTC. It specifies CSGTGSGGRKFF.

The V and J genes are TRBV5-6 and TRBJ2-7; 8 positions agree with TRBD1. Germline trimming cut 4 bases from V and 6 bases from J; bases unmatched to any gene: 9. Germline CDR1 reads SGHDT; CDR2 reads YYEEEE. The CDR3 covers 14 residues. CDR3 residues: CASSIGQGNREQYF. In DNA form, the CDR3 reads TGTGCCAGCAGCATAGGACAGGGTAATCGCGAGCAGTACTTC.

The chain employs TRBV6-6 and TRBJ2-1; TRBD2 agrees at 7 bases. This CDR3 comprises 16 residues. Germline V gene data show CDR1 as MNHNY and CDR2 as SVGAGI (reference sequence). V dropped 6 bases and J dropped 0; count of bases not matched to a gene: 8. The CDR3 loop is CASRPSGDRSYNEQFF. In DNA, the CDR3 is TGTGCCAGCAGGCCCAGCGGGGACCGCTCCTACAATGAGCAGTTCTTC.

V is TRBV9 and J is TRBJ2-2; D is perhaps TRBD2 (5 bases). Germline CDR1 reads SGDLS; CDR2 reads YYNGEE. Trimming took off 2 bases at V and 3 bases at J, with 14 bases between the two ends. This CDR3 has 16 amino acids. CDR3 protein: CASSVAGNRDTGELFF. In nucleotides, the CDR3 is TGTGCCAGCAGCGTCGCCGGGAACCGGGACACCGGGGAGCTGTTTTTT.

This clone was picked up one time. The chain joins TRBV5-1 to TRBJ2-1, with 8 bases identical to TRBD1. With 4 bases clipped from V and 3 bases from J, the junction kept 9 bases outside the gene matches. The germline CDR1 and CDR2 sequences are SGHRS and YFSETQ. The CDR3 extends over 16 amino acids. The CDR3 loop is CASSRDRGGGYNEQFF. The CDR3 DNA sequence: TGCGCCAGCAGCCGAGACAGGGGAGGTGGCTACAATGAGCAGTTCTTC. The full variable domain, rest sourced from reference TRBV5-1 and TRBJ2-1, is KAGVTQTPRYLIKTRGQQVTLSCSPISGHRSVSWYQQTPGQGLQFLFEYFSETQRNKGNFPGRFSGRQFSNSRSEMNVSTLELGDSALYLCASSRDRGGGYNEQFFGPGTRLTVL.

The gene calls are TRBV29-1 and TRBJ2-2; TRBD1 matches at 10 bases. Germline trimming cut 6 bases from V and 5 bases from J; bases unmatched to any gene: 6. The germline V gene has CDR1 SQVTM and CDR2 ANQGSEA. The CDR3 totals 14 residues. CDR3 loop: CSVKGTGETGELFF. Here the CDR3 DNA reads TGCAGCGTGAAAGGGACAGGGGAAACCGGGGAGCTGTTTTTT.

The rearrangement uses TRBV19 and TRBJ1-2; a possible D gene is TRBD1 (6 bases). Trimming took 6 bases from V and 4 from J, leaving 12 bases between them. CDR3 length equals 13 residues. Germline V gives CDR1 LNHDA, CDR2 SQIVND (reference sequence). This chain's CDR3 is CASRGTPIYGYTF. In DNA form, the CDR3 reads TGTGCCAGTAGAGGGACACCCATCTATGGCTACACCTTC.

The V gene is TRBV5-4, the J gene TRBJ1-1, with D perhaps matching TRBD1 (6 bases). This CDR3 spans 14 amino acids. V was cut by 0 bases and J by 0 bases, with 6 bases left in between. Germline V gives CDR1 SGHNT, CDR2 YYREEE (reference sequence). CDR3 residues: CASSLGTVNTEAFF. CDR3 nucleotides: TGTGCCAGCAGCTTGGGGACAGTGAACACTGAAGCTTTCTTT.

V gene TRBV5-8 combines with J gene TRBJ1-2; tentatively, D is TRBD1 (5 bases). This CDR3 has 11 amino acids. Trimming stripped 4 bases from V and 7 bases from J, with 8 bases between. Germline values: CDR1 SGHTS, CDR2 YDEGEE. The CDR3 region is CASSEGAGYTF. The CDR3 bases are TGTGCCAGCAGCGAAGGGGCTGGCTACACCTTC.

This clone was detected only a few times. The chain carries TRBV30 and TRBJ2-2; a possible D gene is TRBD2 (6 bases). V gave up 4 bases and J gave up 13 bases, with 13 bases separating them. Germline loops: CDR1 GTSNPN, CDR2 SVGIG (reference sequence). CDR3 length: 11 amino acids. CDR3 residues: CAWIKGGGLFF. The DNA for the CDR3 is TGTGCCTGGATCAAGGGAGGAGGGCTGTTTTTT.

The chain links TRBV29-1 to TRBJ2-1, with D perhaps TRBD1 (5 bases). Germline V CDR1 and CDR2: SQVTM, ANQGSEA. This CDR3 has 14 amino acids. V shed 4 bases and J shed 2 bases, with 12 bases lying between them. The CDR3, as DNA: TGCAGCGTTGCGAGTAGGGGAACCTACAATGAGCAGTTCTTC. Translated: CSVASRGTYNEQFF.

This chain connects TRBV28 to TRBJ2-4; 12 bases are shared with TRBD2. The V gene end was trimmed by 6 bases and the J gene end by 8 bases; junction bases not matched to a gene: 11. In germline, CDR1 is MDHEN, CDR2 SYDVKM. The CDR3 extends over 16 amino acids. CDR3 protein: CASSSPSGRARDIQYF. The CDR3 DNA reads TGTGCCAGCAGCTCCCCTAGCGGGAGGGCCCGGGACATTCAGTACTTC.